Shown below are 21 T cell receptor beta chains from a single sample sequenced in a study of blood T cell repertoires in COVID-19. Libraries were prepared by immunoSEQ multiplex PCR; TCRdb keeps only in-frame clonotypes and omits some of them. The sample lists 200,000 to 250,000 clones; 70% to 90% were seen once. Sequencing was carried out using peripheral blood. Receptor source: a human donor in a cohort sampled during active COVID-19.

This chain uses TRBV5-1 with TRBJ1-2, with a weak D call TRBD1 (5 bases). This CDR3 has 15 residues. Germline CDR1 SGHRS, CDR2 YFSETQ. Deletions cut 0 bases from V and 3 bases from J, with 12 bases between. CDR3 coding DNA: TGCGCCAGCAGCTTGGAGGGGTCCCCTGACTATGGCTACACCTTC. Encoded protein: CASSLEGSPDYGYTF.

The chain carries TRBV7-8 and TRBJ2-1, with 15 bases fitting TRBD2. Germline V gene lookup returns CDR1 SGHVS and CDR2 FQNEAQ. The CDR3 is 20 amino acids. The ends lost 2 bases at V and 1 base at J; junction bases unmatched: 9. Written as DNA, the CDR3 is TGTGCCAGCAGCTTATGGATGGGGACTAGCGGGAGGTCGTCCTACAATGAGCAGTTCTTC. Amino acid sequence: CASSLWMGTSGRSSYNEQFF.

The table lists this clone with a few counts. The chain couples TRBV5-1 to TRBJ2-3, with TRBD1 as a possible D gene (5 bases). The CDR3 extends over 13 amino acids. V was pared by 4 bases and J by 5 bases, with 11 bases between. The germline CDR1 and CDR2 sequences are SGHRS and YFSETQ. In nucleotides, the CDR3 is TGCGCCAGCAGCGAAGCGCAGGGAGATACGCAGTATTTT. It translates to CASSEAQGDTQYF. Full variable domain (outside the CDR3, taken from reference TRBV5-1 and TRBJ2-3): KAGVTQTPRYLIKTRGQQVTLSCSPISGHRSVSWYQQTPGQGLQFLFEYFSETQRNKGNFPGRFSGRQFSNSRSEMNVSTLELGDSALYLCASSEAQGDTQYFGPGTRLTVL.

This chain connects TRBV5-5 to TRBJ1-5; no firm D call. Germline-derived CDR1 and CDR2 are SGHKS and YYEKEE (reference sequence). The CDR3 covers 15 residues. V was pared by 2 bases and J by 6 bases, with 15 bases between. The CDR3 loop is CASSFSLEVAQPQHF. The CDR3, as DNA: TGTGCCAGCAGCTTTTCCCTTGAGGTGGCTCAGCCCCAGCATTTT.

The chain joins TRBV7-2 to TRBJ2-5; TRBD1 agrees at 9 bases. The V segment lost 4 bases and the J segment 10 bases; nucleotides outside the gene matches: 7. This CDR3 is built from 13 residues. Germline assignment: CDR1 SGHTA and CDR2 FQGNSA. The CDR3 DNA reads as TGTGCCAGCAGCTCTACAGGGGGCGGGAGCCAGTACTTC. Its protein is CASSSTGGGSQYF.

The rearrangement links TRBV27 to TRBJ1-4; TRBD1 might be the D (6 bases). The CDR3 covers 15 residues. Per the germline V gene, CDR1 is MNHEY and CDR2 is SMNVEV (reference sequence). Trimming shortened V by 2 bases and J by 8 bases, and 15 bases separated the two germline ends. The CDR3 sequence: CASSLRRGAGEKLFF. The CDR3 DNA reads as TGTGCCAGCAGTTTACGGCGGGGGGCAGGGGAAAAACTGTTTTTT. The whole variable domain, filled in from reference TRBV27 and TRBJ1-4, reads EAQVTQNPRYLITVTGKKLTVTCSQNMNHEYMSWYRQDPGLGLRQIYYSMNVEVTDKGDVPEGYKVSRKEKRNFPLILESPSPNQTSLYFCASSLRRGAGEKLFFGSGTQLSVL.

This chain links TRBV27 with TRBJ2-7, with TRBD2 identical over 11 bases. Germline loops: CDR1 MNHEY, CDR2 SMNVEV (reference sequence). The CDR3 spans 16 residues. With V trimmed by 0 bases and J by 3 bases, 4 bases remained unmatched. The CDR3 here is CASSLSLAGVNYEQYF. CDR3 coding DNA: TGTGCCAGCAGTTTATCACTAGCGGGAGTTAACTACGAGCAGTACTTC.

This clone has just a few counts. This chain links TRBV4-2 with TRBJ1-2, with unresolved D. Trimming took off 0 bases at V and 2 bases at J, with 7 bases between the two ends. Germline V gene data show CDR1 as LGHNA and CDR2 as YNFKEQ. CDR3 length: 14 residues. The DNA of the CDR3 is TGTGCCAGCAGCCAAGATCCCAGAAACTATGGCTACACCTTC. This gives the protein CASSQDPRNYGYTF.

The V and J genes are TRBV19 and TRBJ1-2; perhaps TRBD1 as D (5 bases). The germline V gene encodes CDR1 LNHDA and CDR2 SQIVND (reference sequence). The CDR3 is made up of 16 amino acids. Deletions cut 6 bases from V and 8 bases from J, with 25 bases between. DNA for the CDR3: TGTGCCAGTAGGGGAGGGACCCCCGCGGAAATGATGGGCTACACCTTC. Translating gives CASRGGTPAEMMGYTF.

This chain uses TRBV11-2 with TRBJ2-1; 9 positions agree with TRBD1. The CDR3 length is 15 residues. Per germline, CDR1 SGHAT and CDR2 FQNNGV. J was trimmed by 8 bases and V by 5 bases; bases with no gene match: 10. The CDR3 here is CASSEQGALADEQFF. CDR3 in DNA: TGTGCCAGCAGCGAACAGGGGGCGCTTGCAGATGAGCAGTTCTTC. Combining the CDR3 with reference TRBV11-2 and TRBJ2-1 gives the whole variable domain EAGVAQSPRYKIIEKRQSVAFWCNPISGHATLYWYQQILGQGPKLLIQFQNNGVVDDSQLPKDRFSAERLKGVDSTLKIQPAKLEDSAVYLCASSEQGALADEQFFGPGTRLTVL.

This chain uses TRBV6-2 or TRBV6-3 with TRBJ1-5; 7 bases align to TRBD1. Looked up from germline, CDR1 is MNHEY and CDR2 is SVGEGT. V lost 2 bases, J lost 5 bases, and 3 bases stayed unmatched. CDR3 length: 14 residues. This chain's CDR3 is CASSYIGGDQPQHF. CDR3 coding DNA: TGTGCCAGCAGTTACATAGGGGGCGATCAGCCCCAGCATTTT.

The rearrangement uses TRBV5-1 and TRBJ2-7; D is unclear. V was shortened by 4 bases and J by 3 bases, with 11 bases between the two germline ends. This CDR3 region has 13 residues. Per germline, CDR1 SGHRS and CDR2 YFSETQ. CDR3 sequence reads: CASSPIRGYEQYF. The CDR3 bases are TGCGCCAGCAGCCCGATCCGCGGCTACGAGCAGTACTTC.

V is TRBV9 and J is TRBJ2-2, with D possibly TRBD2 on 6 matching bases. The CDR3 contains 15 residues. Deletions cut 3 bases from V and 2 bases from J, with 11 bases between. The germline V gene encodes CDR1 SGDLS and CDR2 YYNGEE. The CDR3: CASSASGTNTGELFF. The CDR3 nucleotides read TGTGCCAGCAGCGCATCCGGGACTAACACCGGGGAGCTGTTTTTT.

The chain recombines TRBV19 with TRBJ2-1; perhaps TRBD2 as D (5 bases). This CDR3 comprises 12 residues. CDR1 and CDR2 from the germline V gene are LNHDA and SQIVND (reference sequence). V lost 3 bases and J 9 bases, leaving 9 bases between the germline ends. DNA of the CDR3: TGTGCCAGTAGTATGGTAGCGACTGAGCAGTTCTTC. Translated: CASSMVATEQFF.

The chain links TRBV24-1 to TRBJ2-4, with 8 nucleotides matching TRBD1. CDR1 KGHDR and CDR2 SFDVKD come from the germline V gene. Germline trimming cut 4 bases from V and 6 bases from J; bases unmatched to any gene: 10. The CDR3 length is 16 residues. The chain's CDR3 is CATSDFRDRGGNIQYF. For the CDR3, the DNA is TGTGCCACCAGTGACTTCCGCGACAGGGGAGGAAACATTCAGTACTTC.

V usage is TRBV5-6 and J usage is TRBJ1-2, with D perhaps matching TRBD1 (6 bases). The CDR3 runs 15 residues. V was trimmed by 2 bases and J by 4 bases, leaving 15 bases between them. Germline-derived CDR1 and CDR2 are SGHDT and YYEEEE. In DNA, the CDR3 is TGTGCCAGCAGCTTTGGCCCAGGGGCGGGCTATGGCTACACCTTC. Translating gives CASSFGPGAGYGYTF. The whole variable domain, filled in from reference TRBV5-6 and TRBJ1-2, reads DAGVTQSPTHLIKTRGQQVTLRCSPKSGHDTVSWYQQALGQGPQFIFQYYEEEERQRGNFPDRFSGHQFPNYSSELNVNALLLGDSALYLCASSFGPGAGYGYTFGSGTRLTVV.

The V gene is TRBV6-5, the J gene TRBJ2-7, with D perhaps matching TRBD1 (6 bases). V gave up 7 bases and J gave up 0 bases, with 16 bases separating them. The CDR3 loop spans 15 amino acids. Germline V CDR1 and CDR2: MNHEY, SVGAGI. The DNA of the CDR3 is TGTGCCAGCATTTCGGGACACTTGAGCTCCTACGAGCAGTACTTC. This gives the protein CASISGHLSSYEQYF.

In DNA, the CDR3 is TGTGCCAGCAGCTCCCAACAGGGGCTGGGCTATGGCTACACCTTC. This encodes CASSSQQGLGYGYTF. The chain joins TRBV7-2 to TRBJ1-2; 7 bases map to TRBD1. After removal of 4 bases from V and 4 bases from J, the junction contained 9 bases not matched to a gene. Looked up from germline, CDR1 is SGHTA and CDR2 is FQGNSA. The CDR3 is made up of 15 amino acids.

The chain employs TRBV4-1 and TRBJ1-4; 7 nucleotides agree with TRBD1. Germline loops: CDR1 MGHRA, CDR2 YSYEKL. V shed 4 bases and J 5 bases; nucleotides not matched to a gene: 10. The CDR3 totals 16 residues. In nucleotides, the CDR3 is TGCGCCAGCAGCCCCTACACAGGGGTGGGGAATGAAAAACTGTTTTTT. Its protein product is CASSPYTGVGNEKLFF.

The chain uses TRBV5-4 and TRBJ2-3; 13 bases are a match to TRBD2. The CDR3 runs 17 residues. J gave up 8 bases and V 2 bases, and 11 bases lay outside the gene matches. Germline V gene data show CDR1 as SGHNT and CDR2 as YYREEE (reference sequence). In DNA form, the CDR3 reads TGTGCCAGCAGCTTAAGAGGTACTAGCGGGAGGGAGGCTACGCAGTATTTT. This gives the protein CASSLRGTSGREATQYF.

In nucleotides, the CDR3 is TGTGCCAGCAGCCGACAAGTTGGCGTCACTGAAGCTTTCTTT. It translates to CASSRQVGVTEAFF. The gene calls are TRBV6-5 and TRBJ1-1; the D is unclear. This CDR3 contains 14 residues. Trimming stripped 6 bases from V and 4 bases from J, with 15 bases between. The germline V gene has CDR1 MNHEY and CDR2 SVGAGI.